This T cell receptor (beta chain) was identified in a study of blood T cells in healthy people across ages. A second PCR, run for roughly 7 to 12 cycles, used a sample-barcoded 5' primer plus a J-beta primer mix. TCRdb called the 5' RACE reads again in MiXCR, with one record for every CDR3 protein. The sample yields 1.8 million or so distinct CDR3 sequences, roughly two fifths seen once. The donors, healthy Caucasians from Russia, were aged about 6 to 90. The CDR3 length is 15 residues. CDR1 is SGHKS, CDR2 YYEKEE, per germline (reference sequence). V gene TRBV5-5 combines with J gene TRBJ2-4, with D possibly matching TRBD2 (6 bases). The J call may be in error: the DNA end matches TRBJ2-7 better. The TCR sequence derives from a human donor in good health. What was sequenced was blood. CDR3 DNA sequence: TGTGCCAGCAGCCCGGGAGCGACAACAGTCTACGAGCAGTACTTC. Amino acids: CASSPGATTVYEQYF.